This T cell receptor beta chain was identified during a study of neurological immune-mediated disorders. There are many counts of this clonotype. CDR3 length: 14 amino acids. CDR1 and CDR2 (germline): SGHRS, YFSETQ. Trimming took 0 bases from V and 2 from J, leaving 5 bases between them. MiXCR, run by TCRdb on the 5' RACE reads, gives a single entry per CDR3 protein. The sample contains approximately 46,000 distinct CDR3 sequences, about a tenth of which appear only once. The TCR originated in a man aged 70-80 years with HTLV-1-associated myelopathy (HAM/TSP). V is TRBV5-1 and J is TRBJ1-4, with no clear D. Sequencing was performed on PBMCs. The CDR3 protein is CASSLGPTNEKLFF. DNA of the CDR3: TGCGCCAGCAGCTTGGGACCGACTAATGAAAAACTGTTTTTT.